This record covers a single T cell receptor (beta chain). Data came from immunoSEQ multiplex PCR; TCRdb stores just in-frame clones and leaves some out. Of more than 300,000 clones detected, 90% appear once; the ten largest clones hold roughly 3.9%. Trimming removed 6 bases at V and 2 bases at J, with 11 bases between. Germline lookup yields CDR1 MNHEY and CDR2 SVGAGI. The CDR3 is 14 amino acids. The data were obtained in a study of blood T cell repertoires in COVID-19. The clonotype originates from a woman aged 25-40 years who had been exposed to COVID-19. The chain uses TRBV6-5 and TRBJ2-1, with no clear D. Sequencing was done on a sample of PBMCs or T cells enriched from blood (not recorded which). The CDR3 is CASRAGWAYNEQFF. CDR3 coding DNA: TGTGCCAGCAGGGCAGGTTGGGCCTACAATGAGCAGTTCTTC.